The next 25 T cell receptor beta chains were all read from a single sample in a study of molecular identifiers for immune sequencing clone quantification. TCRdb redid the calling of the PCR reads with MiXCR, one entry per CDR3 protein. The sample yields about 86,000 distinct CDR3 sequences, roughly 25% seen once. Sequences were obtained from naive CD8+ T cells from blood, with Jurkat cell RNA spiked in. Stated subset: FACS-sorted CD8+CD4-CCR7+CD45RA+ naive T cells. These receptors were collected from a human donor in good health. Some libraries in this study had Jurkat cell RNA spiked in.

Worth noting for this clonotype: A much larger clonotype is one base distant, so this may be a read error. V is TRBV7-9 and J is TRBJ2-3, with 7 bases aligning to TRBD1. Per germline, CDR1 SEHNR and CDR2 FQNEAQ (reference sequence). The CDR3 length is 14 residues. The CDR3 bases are TGTGCCAGCAGCCCCCGACAGGGCCCAGATACGCAGTGTTTT. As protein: CASSPRQGPDTQCF. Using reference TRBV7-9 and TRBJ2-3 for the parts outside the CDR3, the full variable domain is DTGVSQNPRHKITKRGQNVTFRCDPISEHNRLYWYRQTLGQGPEFLTYFQNEAQLEKSRLLSDRFSAERPKGSFSTLEIQRTEQGDSAMYLCASSPRQGPDTQCFGPGTRLTVL.

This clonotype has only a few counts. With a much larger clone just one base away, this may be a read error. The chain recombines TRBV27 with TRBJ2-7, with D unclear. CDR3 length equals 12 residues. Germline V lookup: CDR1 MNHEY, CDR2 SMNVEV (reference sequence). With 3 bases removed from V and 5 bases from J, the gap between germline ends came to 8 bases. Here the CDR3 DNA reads TGTGCCAGCAGTTTCCCCGGAGACGAGCAGTACTTC. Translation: CASSFPGDEQYF.

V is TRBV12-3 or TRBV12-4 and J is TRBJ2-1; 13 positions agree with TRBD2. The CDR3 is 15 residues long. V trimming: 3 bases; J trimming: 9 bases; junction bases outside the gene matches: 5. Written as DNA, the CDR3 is TGTGCCAGCAGTTTTGAACTAGCGGGAGGGGTTGAGCAGTTCTTC. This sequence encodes CASSFELAGGVEQFF.

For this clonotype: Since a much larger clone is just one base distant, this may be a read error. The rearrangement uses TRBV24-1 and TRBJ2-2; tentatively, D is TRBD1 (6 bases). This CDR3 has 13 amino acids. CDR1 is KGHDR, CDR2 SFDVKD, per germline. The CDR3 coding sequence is TGTGCCGCCAGGGACAAGAACACCGGGGAGCTGTTTTTT. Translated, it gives CAARDKNTGELFF.

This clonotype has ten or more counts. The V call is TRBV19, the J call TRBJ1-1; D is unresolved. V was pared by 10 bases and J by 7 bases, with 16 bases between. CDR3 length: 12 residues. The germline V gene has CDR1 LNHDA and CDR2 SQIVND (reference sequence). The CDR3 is CATRPGYGEAFF. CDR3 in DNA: TGTGCCACAAGACCGGGTTACGGTGAAGCTTTCTTT.

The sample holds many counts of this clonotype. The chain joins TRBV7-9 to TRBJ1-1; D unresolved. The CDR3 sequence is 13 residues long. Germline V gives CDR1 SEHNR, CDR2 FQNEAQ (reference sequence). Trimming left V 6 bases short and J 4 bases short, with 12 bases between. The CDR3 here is CASREGASTEAFF. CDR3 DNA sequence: TGTGCCAGCAGAGAAGGCGCGAGCACTGAAGCTTTCTTT. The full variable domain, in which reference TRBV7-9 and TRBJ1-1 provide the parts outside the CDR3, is DTGVSQNPRHKITKRGQNVTFRCDPISEHNRLYWYRQTLGQGPEFLTYFQNEAQLEKSRLLSDRFSAERPKGSFSTLEIQRTEQGDSAMYLCASREGASTEAFFGQGTRLTVV.

This chain's CDR3 is CASSSGALAGGSYNEQFF. CDR3 DNA: TGTGCCAGCAGCTCCGGAGCGCTAGCGGGGGGTAGCTACAATGAGCAGTTCTTC. This rearrangement joins TRBV7-8 to TRBJ2-1, with TRBD2 matching 11 bases. There are 18 residues in the CDR3. Germline CDR1 SGHVS, CDR2 FQNEAQ. J gave up 3 bases and V 4 bases, and 11 bases lay outside the gene matches.

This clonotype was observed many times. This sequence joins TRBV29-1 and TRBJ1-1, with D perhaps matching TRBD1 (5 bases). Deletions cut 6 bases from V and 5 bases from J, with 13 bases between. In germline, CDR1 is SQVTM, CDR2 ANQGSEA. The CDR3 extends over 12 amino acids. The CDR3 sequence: CSVGSRVTEAFF. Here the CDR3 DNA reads TGCAGCGTGGGCTCCAGGGTGACTGAAGCTTTCTTT. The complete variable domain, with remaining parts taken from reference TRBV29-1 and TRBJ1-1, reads SAVISQKPSRDICQRGTSLTIQCQVDSQVTMMFWYRQQPGQSLTLIATANQGSEATYESGFVIDKFPISRPNLTFSTLTVSNMSPEDSSIYLCSVGSRVTEAFFGQGTRLTVV.

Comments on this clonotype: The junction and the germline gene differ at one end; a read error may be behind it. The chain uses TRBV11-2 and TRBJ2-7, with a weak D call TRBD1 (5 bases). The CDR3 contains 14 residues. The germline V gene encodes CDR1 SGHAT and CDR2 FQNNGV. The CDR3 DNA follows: TGTTCCAGCAGCTTTGGGGCAGGTACCTACGCGCAGTACTTC. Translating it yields CSSSFGAGTYAQYF.

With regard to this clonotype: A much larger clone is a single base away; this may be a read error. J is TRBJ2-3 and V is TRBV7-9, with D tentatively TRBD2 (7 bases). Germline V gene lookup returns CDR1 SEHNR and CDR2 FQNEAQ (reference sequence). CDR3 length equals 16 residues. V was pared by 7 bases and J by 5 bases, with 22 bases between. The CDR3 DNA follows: TGTGCCAGCAACCCAATCGGGGGGCTGGAGGGAGATACGCAGTATTTT. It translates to CASNPIGGLEGDTQYF.

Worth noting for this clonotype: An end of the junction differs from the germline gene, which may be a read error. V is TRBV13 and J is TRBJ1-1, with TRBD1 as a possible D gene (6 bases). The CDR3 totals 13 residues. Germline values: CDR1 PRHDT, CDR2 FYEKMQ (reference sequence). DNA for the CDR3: TGTGCCAGCAGCCTCCAGGGGAGGACTGAAACTTTCTTT. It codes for CASSLQGRTETFF.

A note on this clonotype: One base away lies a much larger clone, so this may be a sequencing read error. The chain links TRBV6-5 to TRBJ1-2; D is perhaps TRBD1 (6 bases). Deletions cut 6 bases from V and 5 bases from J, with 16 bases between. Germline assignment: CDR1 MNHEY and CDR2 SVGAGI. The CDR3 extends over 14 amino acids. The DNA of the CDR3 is TGTGCCAGCAGATTCCGGACAGAACGGTATGGCTACACCTTC. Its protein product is CASRFRTERYGYTF.

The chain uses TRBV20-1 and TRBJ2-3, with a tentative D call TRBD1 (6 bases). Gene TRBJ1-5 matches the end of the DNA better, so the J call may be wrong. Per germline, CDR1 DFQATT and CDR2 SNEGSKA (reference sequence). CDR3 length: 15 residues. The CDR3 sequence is CSASGTSGGADTQHF. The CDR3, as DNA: TGCAGTGCTAGTGGGACTAGCGGGGGGGCAGATACGCAGCATTTT.

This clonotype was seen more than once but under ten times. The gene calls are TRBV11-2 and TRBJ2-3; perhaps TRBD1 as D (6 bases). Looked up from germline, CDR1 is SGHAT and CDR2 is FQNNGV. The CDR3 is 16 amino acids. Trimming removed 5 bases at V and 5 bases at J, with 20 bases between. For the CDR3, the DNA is TGTGCCAGCAGCGGGGGATATGGACAGTTGATAGATACGCAGTATTTT. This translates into CASSGGYGQLIDTQYF. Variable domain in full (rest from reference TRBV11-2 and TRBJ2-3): EAGVAQSPRYKIIEKRQSVAFWCNPISGHATLYWYQQILGQGPKLLIQFQNNGVVDDSQLPKDRFSAERLKGVDSTLKIQPAKLEDSAVYLCASSGGYGQLIDTQYFGPGTRLTVL.

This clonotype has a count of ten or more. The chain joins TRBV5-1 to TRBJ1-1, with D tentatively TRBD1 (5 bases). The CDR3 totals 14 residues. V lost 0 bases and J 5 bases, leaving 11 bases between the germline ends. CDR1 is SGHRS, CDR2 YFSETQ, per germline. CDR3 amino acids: CASSLGGGATEAFF. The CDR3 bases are TGCGCCAGCAGCTTGGGTGGGGGAGCGACTGAAGCTTTCTTT. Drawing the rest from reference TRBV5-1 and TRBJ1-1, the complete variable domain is KAGVTQTPRYLIKTRGQQVTLSCSPISGHRSVSWYQQTPGQGLQFLFEYFSETQRNKGNFPGRFSGRQFSNSRSEMNVSTLELGDSALYLCASSLGGGATEAFFGQGTRLTVV.

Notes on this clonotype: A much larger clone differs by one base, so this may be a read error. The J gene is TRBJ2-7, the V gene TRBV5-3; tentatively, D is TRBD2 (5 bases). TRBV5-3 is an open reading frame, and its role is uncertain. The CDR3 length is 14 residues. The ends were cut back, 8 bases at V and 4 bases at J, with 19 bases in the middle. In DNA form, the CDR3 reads TGTGCCAGCAGCCTTTGGATTTCGGGGTACGAGCAGTACTTC. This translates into CASSLWISGYEQYF.

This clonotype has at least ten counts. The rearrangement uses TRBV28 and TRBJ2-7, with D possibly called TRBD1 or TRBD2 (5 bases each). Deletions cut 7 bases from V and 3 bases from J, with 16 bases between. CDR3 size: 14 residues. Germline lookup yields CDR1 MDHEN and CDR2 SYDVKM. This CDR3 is CASTEGTAVYEQYF. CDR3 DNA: TGTGCCAGCACCGAAGGGACGGCAGTCTACGAGCAGTACTTC.

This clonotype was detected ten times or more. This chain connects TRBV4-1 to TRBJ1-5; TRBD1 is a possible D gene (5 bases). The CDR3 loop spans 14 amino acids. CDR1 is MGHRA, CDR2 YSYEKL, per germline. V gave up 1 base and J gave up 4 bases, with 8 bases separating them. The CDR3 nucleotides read TGCGCCAGCAGCCAAGTTGCAGGGAATCAGCCCCAGCATTTT. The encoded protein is CASSQVAGNQPQHF.

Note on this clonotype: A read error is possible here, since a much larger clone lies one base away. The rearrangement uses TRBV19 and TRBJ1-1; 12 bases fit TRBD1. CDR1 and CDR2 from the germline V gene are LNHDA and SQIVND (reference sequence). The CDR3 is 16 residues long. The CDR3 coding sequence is TGTGCCTCTGCGAGGGACAGGGGGCTTTGGAACGCTGAAGCTTTCTTT. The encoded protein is CASARDRGLWNAEAFF.

The CDR3 DNA reads as TGTGCCAGCAGCGTAGTGTCTGGACAGGGTTCACCCCTCCACTTT. This encodes CASSVVSGQGSPLHF. V usage is TRBV9 and J usage is TRBJ1-6; 8 nucleotides align to TRBD1. Germline assignment: CDR1 SGDLS and CDR2 YYNGEE. The trim removed 0 bases at V and 9 bases at J, leaving 5 bases unmatched. This CDR3 is 15 amino acids long.

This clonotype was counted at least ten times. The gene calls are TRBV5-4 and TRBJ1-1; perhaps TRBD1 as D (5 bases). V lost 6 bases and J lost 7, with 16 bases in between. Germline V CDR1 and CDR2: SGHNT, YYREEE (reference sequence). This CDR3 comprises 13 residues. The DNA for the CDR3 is TGTGCCAGCACCCCCCCTGGGGGTAATGAAGCTTTCTTT. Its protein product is CASTPPGGNEAFF.

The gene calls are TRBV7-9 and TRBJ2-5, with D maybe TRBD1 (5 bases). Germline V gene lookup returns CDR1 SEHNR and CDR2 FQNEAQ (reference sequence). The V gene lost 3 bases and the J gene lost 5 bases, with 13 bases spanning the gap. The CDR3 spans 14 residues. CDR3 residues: CASSFDSLRETQYF. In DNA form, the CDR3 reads TGTGCCAGCAGCTTCGACAGCTTAAGGGAGACCCAGTACTTC.

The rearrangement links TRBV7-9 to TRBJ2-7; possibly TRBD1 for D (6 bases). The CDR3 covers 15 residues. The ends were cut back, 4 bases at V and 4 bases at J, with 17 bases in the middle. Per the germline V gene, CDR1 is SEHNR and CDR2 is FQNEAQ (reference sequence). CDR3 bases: TGTGCCAGCAGCTCCTCCGGGACACCGACTTACGAGCAGTACTTC. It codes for CASSSSGTPTYEQYF.

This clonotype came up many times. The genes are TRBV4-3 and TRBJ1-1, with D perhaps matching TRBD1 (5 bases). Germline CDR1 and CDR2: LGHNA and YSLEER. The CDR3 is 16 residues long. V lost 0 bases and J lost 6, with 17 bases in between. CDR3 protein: CASSQDAAGRGAEAFF. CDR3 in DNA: TGCGCCAGCAGCCAAGACGCGGCGGGGAGGGGTGCTGAAGCTTTCTTT.

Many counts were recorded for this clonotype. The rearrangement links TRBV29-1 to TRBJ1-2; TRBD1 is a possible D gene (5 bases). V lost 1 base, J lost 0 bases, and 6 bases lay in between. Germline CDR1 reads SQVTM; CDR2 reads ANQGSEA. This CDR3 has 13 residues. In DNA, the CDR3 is TGCAGCGTTGAAGGGGGCGCTAACTATGGCTACACCTTC. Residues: CSVEGGANYGYTF.